The rows below give T cell receptor beta chains drawn from one sample of a study of neurological immune-mediated disorders. TCRdb reanalysed the 5' RACE reads using MiXCR and keeps one entry per CDR3 protein. The sample carries fewer than 90,000 distinct CDR3 sequences, approximately 5.2% recorded once. Sequencing was carried out using PBMCs. All receptors derive from a man younger than 35 with multiple sclerosis. CDR3s include the opening cysteine and the closing phenylalanine or tryptophan. The D gene is left open where the match is weak. Expanded clones are given a class, and other clones once, few, many or no size at all.

V	J	size	D	length	CDR3	DNA
TRBV12-3/TRBV12-4	TRBJ2-3	-	-	16	CASSPMGDASTDTQYF	TGTGCCAGCAGCCCCATGGGGGATGCTAGCACAGATACGCAGTATTTT
TRBV29-1	TRBJ2-6	-	-	11	CSISWNKVLTF	TGCAGCATCTCATGGAACAAAGTCCTGACTTTC
TRBV20-1	TRBJ1-6	many	TRBD1	15	CSARPGDSLNSPLNF	TGCAGTGCAAGACCTGGGGACAGCCTAAATTCACCCCTCAACTTT
TRBV5-1	TRBJ2-7	many	-	14	CASSPMYPTYEQYF	TGCGCCAGCAGCCCCATGTACCCTACCTACGAGCAGTACTTC
TRBV20-1	TRBJ2-3	many	TRBD1	12	CSATRGSDTQYF	TGCAGTGCTACCAGGGGGTCAGATACGCAGTATTTT
TRBV20-1	TRBJ2-1	many	TRBD1	12	CSATDRVYEQFF	TGCAGTGCCACCGACAGGGTCTATGAGCAGTTCTTC
TRBV9	TRBJ2-7	many	TRBD1	15	CASSVGGQGTYEQYF	TGTGCCAGCAGCGTAGGGGGACAGGGTACCTACGAGCAGTACTTC
TRBV24-1	TRBJ2-1	many	-	14	CATSDLSKGNEQFF	TGTGCCACCAGTGATTTAAGTAAAGGGAATGAGCAGTTCTTC
TRBV10-3	TRBJ2-1	many	-	14	CAIRQSGTNNEQFF	TGTGCCATCAGGCAGAGCGGGACAAACAATGAGCAGTTCTTC
TRBV5-1	TRBJ1-1	many	-	16	CASSLVGGAMNTEAFF	TGCGCCAGCAGCTTGGTTGGCGGTGCCATGAACACTGAAGCTTTCTTT
TRBV20-1	TRBJ1-5	few	-	12	CSAKGSNQPQNF	TGCAGTGCTAAAGGTAGCAATCAGCCCCAGAATTTT
TRBV9	TRBJ2-7	many	-	14	CASSLTGFPYEQYF	TGTGCCAGCAGCTTGACGGGGTTCCCCTACGAGCAGTACTTC
TRBV27	TRBJ2-3	many	-	13	CASSLSTLGQRHF	TGTGCCAGCAGTTTATCCACATTAGGGCAGCGGCATTTT
TRBV28	TRBJ1-5	-	-	13	CASSSGLNQPQNF	TGTGCCAGCAGCTCGGGACTCAATCAGCCCCAGAATTTT
TRBV20-1	TRBJ2-3	many	-	15	CSAPASGVWTDTQYF	TGCAGTGCCCCCGCCTCCGGGGTCTGGACAGATACGCAGTATTTT
TRBV7-9	TRBJ2-4	many	TRBD1	15	CASRGQGLAKNIQYF	TGTGCCAGCAGAGGACAGGGACTAGCCAAAAACATTCAGTACTTC
TRBV20-1	TRBJ1-2	many	-	15	CSAITEGGFNYGYTF	TGCAGTGCTATCACGGAGGGGGGGTTTAACTATGGCTACACCTTC
TRBV6-2/TRBV6-3	TRBJ1-2	many	-	13	CASSYGQPLGYTF	TGTGCCAGCAGTTACGGACAGCCTCTTGGCTACACCTTC
TRBV9	TRBJ1-6	many	-	16	CASSQGGGRANSPLNF	TGTGCCAGCAGCCAAGGGGGAGGAAGGGCTAATTCACCCCTCAACTTT
TRBV20-1	TRBJ2-3	many	-	15	CSAPGSLSSTDTQYF	TGCAGTGCCCCGGGTAGCCTTTCTAGCACAGATACGCAGTATTTT
TRBV7-2	TRBJ1-3	many	-	16	CASSPAPRGSGNTIYF	TGTGCCAGCAGCCCGGCCCCCAGGGGCTCTGGAAACACCATATATTTT
TRBV5-1	TRBJ2-2	many	TRBD1	14	CASSDRGNTGELFF	TGCGCCAGCTCCGACAGGGGAAACACCGGGGAGCTGTTTTTT
TRBV7-2	TRBJ2-2	many	TRBD2	16	CASSPLGTSGVGELFF	TGTGCCAGCAGCCCCCTCGGGACTAGCGGGGTGGGGGAGCTGTTTTTT
TRBV12-3/TRBV12-4	TRBJ2-2	many	-	11	CASSITGELFF	TGTGCCAGCAGTATAACCGGGGAGCTGTTTTTT
TRBV20-1	TRBJ1-1	many	-	13	CSAAIRQNTEAFF	TGCAGTGCCGCGATCCGGCAGAACACTGAAGCTTTCTTT
TRBV20-1	TRBJ2-6	many	-	14	CSAKYGTGANVLTF	TGCAGTGCTAAGTACGGGACTGGGGCCAACGTCCTGACTTTC
TRBV3-1	TRBJ2-1	-	TRBD2	11	CASSTGGEQFF	TGTGCCAGCAGCACGGGGGGTGAGCAGTTCTTC